This is a list of T cell receptor beta chains from one sample in a study of low-dose radiotherapy and immunotherapy resistance in tumors. MiXCR, run by TCRdb on the reads, gives a single entry per CDR3 protein. The sample holds 55,000 to 65,000 distinct CDR3 sequences, 26% seen once. The material was PBMCs, obtained before treatment. Receptors were obtained from a male donor with rectosigmoid adenocarcinoma. Each CDR3 is given without its conserved first and last residue. For some rows the clone size is stated as once, few or many, or as a class when expanded; others skip it.

v_call: TRBV6-2/TRBV6-3
clone_size: many
j_call: TRBJ2-7
cdr3_aa: ASTSGGSGSYEQY

v_call: TRBV5-1
clone_size: few
j_call: TRBJ2-3
cdr3_aa: ASGGQGPTDTQY

v_call: TRBV6-2/TRBV6-3
clone_size: many
j_call: TRBJ1-2
cdr3_aa: ASSRGGESYGYT

v_call: TRBV20-1
clone_size: many
j_call: TRBJ2-7
cdr3_aa: SARVTSGMVWGAYEQY

v_call: TRBV7-9
clone_size: many
j_call: TRBJ2-1
cdr3_aa: ASSSPLAGGPNEQF

v_call: TRBV4-3
clone_size: many
j_call: TRBJ1-1
cdr3_aa: ASSARPTEAF

v_call: TRBV6-2/TRBV6-3
clone_size: few
j_call: TRBJ1-5
cdr3_aa: ASSYSYGAGQPQH

v_call: TRBV6-1
clone_size: many
j_call: TRBJ2-5
cdr3_aa: ASTLNLQETQY

v_call: TRBV27
clone_size: many
j_call: TRBJ2-7
cdr3_aa: ASSFLHLSEQY

v_call: TRBV20-1
clone_size: -
j_call: TRBJ1-1
cdr3_aa: SARDSGQTNTEAF

v_call: TRBV28
clone_size: many
j_call: TRBJ1-5
cdr3_aa: ASSQGARAGGSNQPQH

v_call: TRBV24-1
clone_size: -
j_call: TRBJ2-1
cdr3_aa: ATSDSRDGSSYEQF

v_call: TRBV7-8
clone_size: -
j_call: TRBJ2-1
cdr3_aa: ASTLIAGAYNEQF

v_call: TRBV7-2
clone_size: many
j_call: TRBJ2-1
cdr3_aa: ASRPSGGPAVNEQF

v_call: TRBV30
clone_size: many
j_call: TRBJ1-2
cdr3_aa: AWSGETGPSYGYT

v_call: TRBV28
clone_size: few
j_call: TRBJ1-5
cdr3_aa: ASSLGQGAWQPQH

v_call: TRBV5-1
clone_size: -
j_call: TRBJ2-2
cdr3_aa: ASTSGAGRGELF

v_call: TRBV29-1
clone_size: -
j_call: TRBJ2-1
cdr3_aa: SVGRSGATLPYNEQF

v_call: TRBV26
clone_size: -
j_call: TRBJ1-1
cdr3_aa: ASSPDTNEAF

v_call: TRBV5-4
clone_size: many
j_call: TRBJ2-1
cdr3_aa: ASSLEAGSVEF

v_call: TRBV24-1
clone_size: -
j_call: TRBJ2-3
cdr3_aa: ATSDWGGSGLTDTQY

v_call: TRBV19
clone_size: many
j_call: TRBJ2-7
cdr3_aa: ASSTSGTGRHSYEQY

v_call: TRBV28
clone_size: -
j_call: TRBJ2-7
cdr3_aa: ASLDRATYEQY